A single sample gave rise to the 14 T cell receptor beta chains below, sequenced in a study of blood T cell repertoires in COVID-19. The table came from immunoSEQ multiplex PCR; TCRdb's copy has only in-frame clones and leaves some out. The top ten hold roughly 28% of the sample, which has 170,000 or so clones, over 75% seen once. The sequencing sample was made of peripheral blood. Source of these receptors: a woman aged 65 to 85 with acute or convalescent COVID-19.

The chain links TRBV19 to TRBJ1-2; TRBD1 matches at 7 bases. The CDR3 consists of 15 residues. Germline V gene data show CDR1 as LNHDA and CDR2 as SQIVND (reference sequence). Unmatched junction bases numbered 10, after V lost 5 bases and J lost 4 bases. CDR3 in DNA: TGTGCCAGTAGTGGATCCGGGACAGTCGGCTATGGCTACACCTTC. It is translated as CASSGSGTVGYGYTF.

The genes are TRBV19 and TRBJ2-7, with D tentatively TRBD2 (6 bases). Trimming stripped 5 bases from V and 5 bases from J, with 13 bases between. Per the germline V gene, CDR1 is LNHDA and CDR2 is SQIVND (reference sequence). The CDR3 extends over 13 amino acids. The DNA of the CDR3 is TGTGCCAGTAGTCTTGGCGGGGCCCACGAGCAGTACTTC. Translation gives CASSLGGAHEQYF.

The chain combines TRBV18 with TRBJ1-1; D unresolved. This CDR3 has 13 amino acids. Looked up from germline, CDR1 is KGHSH and CDR2 is LQKENI. The ends were cut back, 6 bases at V and 6 bases at J, with 14 bases in the middle. Here the CDR3 DNA reads TGTGCCAGCTCCCCGAACTATAACGCTGAAGCTTTCTTT. Amino acid sequence: CASSPNYNAEAFF.

V and J are TRBV7-9 and TRBJ2-5; TRBD1 matches at 10 bases. Trimming at V came to 6 bases and at J to 4 bases, leaving 11 bases not matched to a gene. CDR3 length: 16 residues. CDR1 is SEHNR and CDR2 is FQNEAQ in the germline V gene (reference sequence). CDR3 loop: CASSSRTGGLRETQYF. Here the CDR3 DNA reads TGTGCCAGCAGTTCCCGGACAGGGGGATTGCGAGAGACCCAGTACTTC.

This chain connects TRBV3-1 (or the pseudogene TRBV3-2) to TRBJ2-7; TRBD1 matches 8 bases. The length of the CDR3 is 16 residues. CDR1 is LGHDT and CDR2 is YNNKEL in the germline V gene (reference sequence). The V segment lost 1 base and the J segment 6 bases; nucleotides outside the gene matches: 11. The chain's CDR3 is CASSQVLRQGSAEQYF. Written as DNA, the CDR3 is TGTGCCAGCAGCCAAGTTTTACGACAGGGGAGTGCCGAGCAGTACTTC.

The chain joins TRBV6-5 to TRBJ1-5, with D unclear. Germline CDR1 MNHEY, CDR2 SVGAGI. The CDR3 is 15 residues long. With 7 bases removed from V and 0 bases from J, the gap between germline ends came to 13 bases. CDR3 nucleotide sequence: TGTGCCAGCACCCCTGGGAGACATAGCAATCAGCCCCAGCATTTT. Its translation: CASTPGRHSNQPQHF.

V and J are TRBV19 and TRBJ1-4; D is perhaps TRBD1 (5 bases). The germline V gene encodes CDR1 LNHDA and CDR2 SQIVND (reference sequence). With 8 bases removed from V and 0 bases from J, the gap between germline ends came to 13 bases. The CDR3 length is 15 residues. The CDR3 here is CASSTGTSTNEKLFF. DNA of the CDR3: TGTGCCAGTTCCACAGGCACTTCAACTAATGAAAAACTGTTTTTT.

This clone appeared a few times. The rearrangement links TRBV2 to TRBJ1-2; maybe TRBD1 (5 bases). V gave up 1 base and J gave up 8 bases, with 14 bases separating them. The germline gives CDR1 SNHLY, CDR2 FYNNEI. The CDR3 extends over 14 amino acids. Here the CDR3 DNA reads TGTGCCAGCAGTGAAGATAGGGGATGGAAAGGCTACACCTTC. Translating gives CASSEDRGWKGYTF.

V is TRBV19 and J is TRBJ2-6; 8 bases match TRBD1. This CDR3 has 18 residues. Trimming cost V 6 bases and J 0 bases; bases outside gene matches: 10. In germline, CDR1 is LNHDA, CDR2 SQIVND (reference sequence). The CDR3 loop is CASSPPGQGSSGANVLTF. The CDR3, as DNA: TGTGCCAGTAGCCCCCCAGGACAGGGTAGCTCTGGGGCCAACGTCCTGACTTTC.

V is TRBV2 and J is TRBJ2-5; no clear D gene. Trimming took off 5 bases at V and 5 bases at J, with 15 bases between the two ends. CDR3 length equals 14 residues. Looked up from germline, CDR1 is SNHLY and CDR2 is FYNNEI. Here the CDR3 reads CASSPQVYGETQYF. CDR3 bases: TGTGCCAGCAGTCCCCAGGTTTATGGGGAGACCCAGTACTTC.

This clone was picked up one time. This chain joins TRBV6-6 and TRBJ1-6; no reliable D call. Trimming took off 6 bases at V and 5 bases at J, with 17 bases between the two ends. CDR1 MNHNY and CDR2 SVGAGI come from the germline V gene (reference sequence). This CDR3 has 16 amino acids. The CDR3 here is CASRSPDKKDNSPLHF. The CDR3 coding sequence is TGTGCCAGCAGATCTCCAGACAAAAAAGATAATTCACCCCTCCACTTT.

This clone has only one observation. The chain employs TRBV7-9 and TRBJ2-5, with unresolved D. The CDR3 sequence is 15 residues long. The V gene's germline CDR1 is SEHNR and CDR2 FQNEAQ (reference sequence). V lost 2 bases and J lost 2, with 12 bases in between. The CDR3 reads CASSLFSFGQETQYF. As DNA, the CDR3 is TGTGCCAGCAGCTTATTCAGCTTCGGGCAAGAGACCCAGTACTTC.

The CDR3 spells CAISDPKGVRNTGELFF. The CDR3 bases are TGTGCCATCAGTGACCCCAAGGGAGTTCGAAACACCGGGGAGCTGTTTTTT. The rearrangement uses TRBV10-3 and TRBJ2-2, with a possible D match to TRBD2 (5 bases). V was trimmed by 3 bases and J by 2 bases, leaving 16 bases between them. Per the germline V gene, CDR1 is ENHRY and CDR2 is SYGVKD. The CDR3 contains 17 residues.

The chain couples TRBV6-1 to TRBJ1-1; D remains ambiguous. This CDR3 has 11 amino acids. CDR1 and CDR2 from the germline V gene are MNHNS and SASEGT. The V gene lost 1 base and the J gene lost 12 bases, with 9 bases spanning the gap. As DNA, the CDR3 is TGTGCCAGCAGTGAAGGCAGTTCGACTTTCTTT. Residues: CASSEGSSTFF.